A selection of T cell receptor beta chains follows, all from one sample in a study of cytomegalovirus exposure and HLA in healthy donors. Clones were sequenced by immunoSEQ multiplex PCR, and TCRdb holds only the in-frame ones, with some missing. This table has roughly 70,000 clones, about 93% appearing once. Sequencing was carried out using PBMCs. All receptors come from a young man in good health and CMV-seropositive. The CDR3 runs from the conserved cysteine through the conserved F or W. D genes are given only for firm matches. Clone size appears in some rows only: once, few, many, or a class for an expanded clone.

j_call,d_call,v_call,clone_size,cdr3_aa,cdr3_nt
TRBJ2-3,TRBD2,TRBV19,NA,CASSSSGLGADTQYF,TGTGCCAGTAGTAGCTCGGGACTAGGTGCAGATACGCAGTATTTT
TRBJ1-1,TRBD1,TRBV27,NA,CASSLRGPGMGAFF,TGTGCCAGCAGTTTAAGGGGGCCCGGAATGGGAGCTTTCTTT
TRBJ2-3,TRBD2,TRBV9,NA,CASSVGMRGGRSTDTQYF,TGTGCCAGCAGCGTAGGTATGAGAGGCGGGAGGAGCACAGATACGCAGTATTTT
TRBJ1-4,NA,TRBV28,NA,CASLRGGWDEKLFF,TGTGCCAGCCTGAGAGGGGGTTGGGATGAAAAACTGTTTTTT
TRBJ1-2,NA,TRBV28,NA,CASSLQGFNGYTF,TGTGCCAGCAGTTTACAGGGGTTCAACGGCTACACCTTC
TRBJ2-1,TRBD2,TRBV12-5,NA,CASGLDNEREIFNEQFF,TGTGCTAGTGGTTTGGATAACGAGCGGGAGATCTTCAATGAGCAGTTCTTC
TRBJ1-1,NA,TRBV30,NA,CAWSGGGGTEAFF,TGTGCCTGGAGTGGGGGGGGAGGCACTGAAGCTTTCTTT
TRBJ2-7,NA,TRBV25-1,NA,CASSEQSTGEQYF,TGTGCCAGCAGTGAACAATCCACAGGGGAGCAGTACTTC
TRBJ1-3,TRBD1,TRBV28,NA,CASSTYQGAGNTIYF,TGTGCCAGCAGTACCTATCAGGGGGCTGGAAACACCATATATTTT
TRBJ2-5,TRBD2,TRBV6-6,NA,CASRTGTSGQETQYF,TGTGCCAGCAGAACCGGGACTAGCGGACAAGAGACCCAGTACTTC
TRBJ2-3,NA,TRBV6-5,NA,CASSWTAAFTDTQYF,TGTGCCAGCAGTTGGACAGCTGCATTCACAGATACGCAGTATTTT
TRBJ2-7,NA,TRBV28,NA,CASSTGTYEQYF,TGTGCCAGCAGTACCGGGACCTACGAGCAGTACTTC
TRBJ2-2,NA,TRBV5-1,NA,CASSSDTGELFF,TGCGCCAGCAGCTCTGACACCGGGGAGCTGTTTTTT
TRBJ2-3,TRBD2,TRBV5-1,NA,CASSSRTSGITDTQYF,TGCGCCAGCAGCTCCCGGACTAGCGGGATCACAGATACGCAGTATTTT
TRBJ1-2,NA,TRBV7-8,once,CASSSGHQNYGYTF,TGTGCCAGCAGCTCGGGACACCAGAACTATGGCTACACCTTC
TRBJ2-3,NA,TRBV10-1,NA,CASSALGLTSTDTQYF,TGCGCCAGCAGTGCCCTGGGGCTAACCAGCACAGATACGCAGTATTTT
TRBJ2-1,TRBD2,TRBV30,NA,CAWTAGGPSEQFF,TGTGCCTGGACTGCGGGAGGGCCTAGTGAGCAGTTCTTC
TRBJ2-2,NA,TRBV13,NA,CASTPEGIPGELFF,TGTGCCAGCACCCCAGAGGGAATTCCCGGGGAGCTGTTTTTT
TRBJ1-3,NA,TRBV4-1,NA,CASSQVGGTGNTIYF,TGCGCCAGCAGCCAAGTCGGGGGTACTGGAAACACCATATATTTT
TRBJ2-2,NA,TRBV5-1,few,CASSRGDSDGELFF,TGCGCCAGCAGCAGGGGGGACAGCGACGGGGAGCTGTTTTTT
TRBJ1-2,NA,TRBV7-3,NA,CASSSDISGYTF,TGTGCCAGCAGCTCTGACATAAGTGGCTACACCTTC
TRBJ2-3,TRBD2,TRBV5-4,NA,CASSAGTSGTDTQYF,TGTGCCAGCAGCGCCGGGACTAGCGGCACAGATACGCAGTATTTT
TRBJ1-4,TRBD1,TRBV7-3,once,CASSPNRGLGANEKLFF,TGTGCCAGCAGCCCCAACAGGGGGCTTGGGGCTAATGAAAAACTGTTTTTT
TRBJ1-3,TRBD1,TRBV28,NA,CASRGQLSGNTIYF,TGTGCCAGCAGGGGACAGCTCTCTGGAAACACCATATATTTT
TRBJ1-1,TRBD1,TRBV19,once,CASRNDRGNTEAFF,TGTGCCAGTAGGAACGACAGGGGGAACACTGAAGCTTTCTTT
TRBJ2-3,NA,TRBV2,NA,CASSGAGGENTQYF,TGTGCCAGCAGTGGGGCCGGAGGGGAGAATACGCAGTATTTT
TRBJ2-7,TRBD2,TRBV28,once,CASRLWGTSGDEQYF,TGTGCCAGCCGATTATGGGGGACTAGCGGGGACGAGCAGTACTTC
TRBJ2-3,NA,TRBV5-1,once,CASSLAGEDTQYF,TGCGCCAGCAGCTTGGCGGGAGAAGATACGCAGTATTTT
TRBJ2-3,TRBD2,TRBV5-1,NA,CASSRTLAGGPADTQYF,TGCGCCAGCAGCCGCACGCTAGCGGGAGGGCCAGCAGATACGCAGTATTTT
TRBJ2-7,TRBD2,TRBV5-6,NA,CASSSRLAGGRGEQYF,TGTGCCAGCAGCTCTCGACTAGCGGGAGGGCGGGGCGAGCAGTACTTC
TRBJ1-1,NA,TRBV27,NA,CASSGIRGGVRAFF,TGTGCCAGCAGTGGCATAAGGGGTGGGGTGAGGGCTTTCTTT
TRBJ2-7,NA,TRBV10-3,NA,CAISGGQISSYEQYF,TGTGCCATCAGTGGAGGACAGATAAGCTCCTACGAGCAGTACTTC
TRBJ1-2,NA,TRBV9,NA,CASSARDKTNYGYTF,TGTGCCAGCAGCGCCAGGGACAAAACTAACTATGGCTACACCTTC
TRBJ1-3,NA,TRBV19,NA,CASNALEGSGNTIYF,TGTGCCAGTAACGCCTTGGAGGGCTCTGGAAACACCATATATTTT
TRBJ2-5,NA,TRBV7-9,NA,CASRETQETQYF,TGTGCCAGCCGGGAGACGCAAGAGACCCAGTACTTC
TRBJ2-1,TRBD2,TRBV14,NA,CASSRWTSGLSNEQFF,TGTGCCAGCAGCCGCTGGACTAGCGGTTTAAGCAATGAGCAGTTCTTC
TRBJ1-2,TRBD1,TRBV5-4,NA,CASSFNRGDYGYTF,TGTGCCAGCAGCTTTAACAGGGGCGACTATGGCTACACCTTC
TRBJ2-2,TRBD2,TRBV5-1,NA,CASSPGLGTGELFF,TGCGCCAGCAGCCCAGGACTAGGGACCGGGGAGCTGTTTTTT
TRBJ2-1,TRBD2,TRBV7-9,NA,CASSLAGTSGRAKFF,TGTGCCAGCAGCTTAGCGGGGACTAGCGGGAGGGCCAAGTTCTTC
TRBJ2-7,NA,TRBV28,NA,CAISPGAPGAYEQYF,TGTGCCATTTCTCCTGGGGCCCCAGGTGCCTACGAGCAGTACTTC
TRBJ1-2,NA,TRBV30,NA,CAWSVGGDYGYTF,TGTGCCTGGAGTGTCGGGGGAGACTATGGCTACACCTTC
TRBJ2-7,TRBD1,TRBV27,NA,CASSYRGPFYEQYF,TGTGCCAGCAGTTATAGGGGGCCCTTCTACGAGCAGTACTTC
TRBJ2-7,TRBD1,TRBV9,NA,CASSRTGGDEQYF,TGTGCCAGCAGCCGGACAGGGGGCGACGAGCAGTACTTC
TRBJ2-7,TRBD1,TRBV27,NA,CASSLDRGRAYEQYF,TGTGCCAGCTCCTTGGACAGGGGGAGGGCCTACGAGCAGTACTTC
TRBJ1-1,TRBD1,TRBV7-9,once,CASSLGRYDRVGTEAFF,TGTGCCAGCAGCTTAGGGAGATATGACAGGGTAGGAACTGAAGCTTTCTTT
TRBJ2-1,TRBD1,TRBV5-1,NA,CASTRTGGLNEQFF,TGCGCCAGCACCCGGACAGGGGGCTTGAATGAGCAGTTCTTC
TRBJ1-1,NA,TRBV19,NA,CASSLQSTEAFF,TGTGCCAGTAGCCTACAGAGCACTGAAGCTTTCTTT
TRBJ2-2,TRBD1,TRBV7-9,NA,CASSWWTGGTGELFF,TGTGCCAGCAGCTGGTGGACAGGGGGCACCGGGGAGCTGTTTTTT